The entry below describes one T cell receptor beta chain. The sample is drawn from a study of control samples from healthy donors and cancer patients. V was cut by 0 bases and J by 3 bases, with 15 bases left in between. Germline lookup yields CDR1 MGHRA and CDR2 YSYEKL. The CDR3 has 16 amino acids. Profiling relied on immunoSEQ multiplex PCR, and the TCRdb table lists in-frame clones only, not all of them. The data show roughly 95,000 clones, roughly 92% seen once. The specimen was blood. This chain uses TRBV4-1 with TRBJ2-7; tentative D call: TRBD1 (5 bases). The clonotype comes from a human donor in good health. The donor label of this sample is uncertain. The CDR3 DNA is TGCGCCAGCAGCCAAGAAGGAGTAGGGGTGATCTACGAGCAGTACTTC. This sequence encodes CASSQEGVGVIYEQYF.